The 16 T cell receptor beta chains listed next were all sequenced from one sample in a study of blood T cell repertoires in COVID-19. Sequencing used immunoSEQ multiplex PCR; TCRdb keeps in-frame clones, though not all of them. This sample has some 96,000 clones, with less than 90% found just once. Sequenced: peripheral blood. Source of these receptors: a man older than 75 with acute or convalescent COVID-19.

V and J are TRBV11-2 and TRBJ2-1; TRBD1 matches 7 bases. Trimming at V came to 1 base and at J to 2 bases, leaving 2 bases not matched to a gene. Germline assignment: CDR1 SGHAT and CDR2 FQNNGV. The CDR3 contains 15 residues. CDR3 loop: CASSLGGTAYNEQFF. In nucleotides, the CDR3 is TGTGCCAGCAGCTTAGGAGGGACAGCCTACAATGAGCAGTTCTTC.

This rearrangement joins TRBV5-5 to TRBJ1-5; no definite D call. Germline V gene data show CDR1 as SGHKS and CDR2 as YYEKEE (reference sequence). The CDR3 loop spans 13 amino acids. The V end was cut by 8 bases, the J end by 2 bases, with 11 bases between. The CDR3, as DNA: TGTGCCAGTGGAGGGTTTGGCAATCAGCCCCAGCATTTT. This gives the protein CASGGFGNQPQHF.

This clone has just a few counts. The chain joins TRBV28 to TRBJ2-3; D not certain. The CDR3 length is 15 residues. CDR1 is MDHEN, CDR2 SYDVKM, per germline. V lost 4 bases, J lost 0 bases, and 11 bases lay in between. CDR3 nucleotide sequence: TGTGCCAGCAGTTCCCTAGGAGCTAGCACAGATACGCAGTATTTT. Amino acids: CASSSLGASTDTQYF.

This chain uses TRBV6-2 or TRBV6-3 with TRBJ2-1, with D possibly matching TRBD1 (6 bases). Germline V gene sequence: CDR1 MNHEY, CDR2 SVGEGT. V was pared by 5 bases and J by 2 bases, with 10 bases between. The CDR3 has 14 amino acids. Here the CDR3 DNA reads TGTGCCAGCAGTCACCGGACAGCCTACAATGAGCAGTTCTTC. Its translation: CASSHRTAYNEQFF.

The chain has TRBV18 and TRBJ2-5, with D possibly being TRBD1 (5 bases). The V and J ends lost 6 bases and 1 base respectively, with 12 bases between them. From germline, CDR1 is KGHSH and CDR2 LQKENI. The CDR3 extends over 14 amino acids. DNA of the CDR3: TGTGCCAGCTCGTTCACAGGTACCCAAGAGACCCAGTACTTC. Translated, it gives CASSFTGTQETQYF.

The chain carries TRBV28 and TRBJ2-5; TRBD2 agrees at 13 bases. With V trimmed by 4 bases and J by 4 bases, 18 bases remained unmatched. This CDR3 spans 20 amino acids. Germline V gene data show CDR1 as MDHEN and CDR2 as SYDVKM. The CDR3 DNA reads as TGTGCCAGCAGTTCCACCTCTTGGACTAGCGGGAGCCCCCCGGGAGAGACCCAGTACTTC. Its protein is CASSSTSWTSGSPPGETQYF.

There are a few counts of this clone. This chain links TRBV19 with TRBJ2-1, with 9 bases aligning to TRBD2. The CDR3 spans 15 residues. The germline V gene has CDR1 LNHDA and CDR2 SQIVND (reference sequence). J lost 5 bases, V lost 1 base, and 3 bases had no gene match. As DNA, the CDR3 is TGTGCCAGTAGTATAGCCGGGACTAGCCACAATGAGCAGTTCTTC. Encoded protein: CASSIAGTSHNEQFF.

This clone appeared a few times. V is TRBV7-8 and J is TRBJ2-3, with 12 nucleotides matching TRBD2. With 1 base clipped from V and 7 bases from J, the junction kept 0 bases outside the gene matches. Germline CDR1 SGHVS, CDR2 FQNEAQ. The CDR3 sequence is 14 residues long. The CDR3 loop reads CASSLGTSGNTQYF. The CDR3 bases are TGTGCCAGCAGCTTAGGGACTAGCGGGAATACGCAGTATTTT.

The J gene is TRBJ1-3, the V gene TRBV5-5, with D uncertain. Germline V gene lookup returns CDR1 SGHKS and CDR2 YYEKEE (reference sequence). The CDR3 loop spans 14 amino acids. V lost 1 base to trimming and J lost 0 bases, with 5 bases between them. This chain's CDR3 is CASSLYSSGNTIYF. As DNA, the CDR3 is TGTGCCAGCAGCTTGTACAGCTCTGGAAACACCATATATTTT.

This chain uses TRBV6-5 with TRBJ2-2; 7 bases are shared with TRBD2. The J segment lost 6 bases and the V segment lost 0 bases, leaving 7 bases of the junction unmatched. Germline V gene data show CDR1 as MNHEY and CDR2 as SVGAGI. CDR3 length equals 16 residues. CDR3 protein: CASSYSTLARPGELFF. The CDR3 nucleotides are TGTGCCAGCAGTTACTCTACACTAGCGAGGCCCGGGGAGCTGTTTTTT.

The chain links TRBV4-1 to TRBJ1-1; TRBD1 matches at 9 bases. CDR3 length equals 16 residues. V shed 2 bases, J shed 0 bases, and the junction held 4 bases outside the gene matches. CDR1 and CDR2 (germline): MGHRA, YSYEKL. The CDR3, as DNA: TGCGCCAGCAGCCAACCATGGACAGGGGTGAACACTGAAGCTTTCTTT. Its protein product is CASSQPWTGVNTEAFF.

This clone was observed a few times. V is TRBV27 and J is TRBJ1-2; possibly TRBD1 for D (6 bases). Germline V gives CDR1 MNHEY, CDR2 SMNVEV (reference sequence). V was pared by 5 bases and J by 3 bases, with 16 bases between. CDR3 size: 15 residues. The CDR3 spells CASSINRVKDYGYTF. The CDR3 DNA sequence: TGTGCCAGCAGTATAAACAGGGTAAAGGACTATGGCTACACCTTC.

The chain couples TRBV6-5 to TRBJ1-1, with 7 bases matching TRBD1. CDR1 and CDR2 (germline): MNHEY, SVGAGI. The CDR3 runs 14 residues. V was clipped by 10 bases and J by 9 bases; unmatched bases: 17. CDR3 in amino acids: CATIPPGGRKKAFF. The CDR3 DNA reads as TGTGCCACCATTCCCCCAGGGGGGAGAAAGAAAGCTTTCTTT.

In nucleotides, the CDR3 is TGTGCCAGCATCCGGGGAGGGGGGGAATTTTCCGAGCAGTACTTC. It yields the protein CASIRGGGEFSEQYF. The V gene is TRBV28, the J gene TRBJ2-7; the D gene is possibly TRBD2 (7 bases). V shed 7 bases and J shed 6 bases, with 22 bases lying between them. Germline lookup yields CDR1 MDHEN and CDR2 SYDVKM. The CDR3 covers 15 residues.

The rearrangement joins TRBV7-2 to TRBJ2-3, with TRBD2 as a possible D gene (6 bases). Trimming cost V 8 bases and J 11 bases, with 14 bases left between them. Germline CDR1 reads SGHTA; CDR2 reads FQGNSA. The CDR3 runs 11 residues. The CDR3 reads CASSPGEGQYF. As DNA, the CDR3 is TGTGCCAGCTCCCCGGGGGAAGGGCAGTATTTT. Full variable domain (missing parts from reference TRBV7-2 and TRBJ2-3): GAGVSQSPSNKVTEKGKDVELRCDPISGHTALYWYRQSLGQGLEFLIYFQGNSAPDKSGLPSDRFSAERTGGSVSTLTIQRTQQEDSAVYLCASSPGEGQYFGPGTRLTVL.

This clone was observed once. J is TRBJ1-2 and V is TRBV7-2, with 7 bases lining up with TRBD1. The CDR3 has 14 residues. From germline, CDR1 is SGHTA and CDR2 FQGNSA. V was pared by 4 bases and J by 5 bases, with 7 bases of the junction left unmatched. The CDR3 coding sequence is TGTGCCAGCAGCTCGAAAAAGGGGGCTTATGGCTACACCTTC. Residues: CASSSKKGAYGYTF.